This T cell receptor (beta chain) was sequenced during a study of T cells after somatic rescue of genetic block (TCRdb year 2020). For context, the study as a whole: What the study looked at was long-term robustness, specifically in a T-cell system that came about through somatic rescue of a genetic block in T-cell development.

Receptor libraries were prepared by the immunoSEQ multiplex PCR assay. TCRdb limited this immuneACCESS table to in-frame rearrangements with V and J called. A share of clones is missing; checked studies link under half to unresolved V genes, and the rest is unexplained. Within this sample are about 88,000 clones, with 90% of them counted one time only. Together, the top ten hold around 1.6% of the sample. As encoded in the germline V gene, CDR1 is SGHTA while CDR2 is FQGNSA. Inclusive of the bounding cysteine and phenylalanine, the CDR3 is 15 residues long. CDR3 DNA is the only sequence kept; it has 45 bases, read in frame from the first base. After removal of 0 bases from V and 5 bases from J, the junction retains 6 bases not matched to a gene. This clone was counted a single time. What antigen it recognizes has not been identified. It has no much larger one-base neighbor in the sample; base qualities were not kept.

Sample: peripheral blood mononuclear cells (PBMCs). Recombination connected TRBV7-2 to TRBJ1-2, with 7 junctional bases fitting TRBD1. The sequence came from a woman in her late teens or twenties. The CDR3 has the sequence CASSLAGTDGYGYTF. The DNA is TGTGCCAGCAGCTTAGCCGGGACAGATGGATATGGCTACACCTTC.